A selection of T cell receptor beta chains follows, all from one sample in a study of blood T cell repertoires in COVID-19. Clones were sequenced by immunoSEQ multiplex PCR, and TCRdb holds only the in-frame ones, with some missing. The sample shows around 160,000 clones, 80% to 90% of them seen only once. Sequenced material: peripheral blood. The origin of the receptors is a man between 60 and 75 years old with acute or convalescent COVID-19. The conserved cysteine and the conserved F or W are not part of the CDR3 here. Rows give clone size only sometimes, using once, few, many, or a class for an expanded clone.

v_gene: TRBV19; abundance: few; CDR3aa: ASRIEDRGNTEAF
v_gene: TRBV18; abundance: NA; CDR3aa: ASSPKRGLDTQY
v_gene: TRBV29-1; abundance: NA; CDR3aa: SVDRGNTEAF
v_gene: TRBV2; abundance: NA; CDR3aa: ASRTSRSYEQY
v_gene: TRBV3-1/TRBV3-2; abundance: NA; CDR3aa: ASSPTRQGGTNEKLF
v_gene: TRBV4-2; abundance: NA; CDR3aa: ASSRWEVTSGSQVTGELF
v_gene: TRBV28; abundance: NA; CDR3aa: ACGRNTGELF
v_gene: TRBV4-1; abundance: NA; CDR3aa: ASSPGDERERHEQY
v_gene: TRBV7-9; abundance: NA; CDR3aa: ASSPGTGQGTGELF
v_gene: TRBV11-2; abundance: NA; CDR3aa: ASTLAGGRTDTQY
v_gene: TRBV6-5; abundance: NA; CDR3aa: ASKRDDTDTQY
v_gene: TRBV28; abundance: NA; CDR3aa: ASSKDSSPLH
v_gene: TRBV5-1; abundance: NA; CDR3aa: ASRVAGSGGQY
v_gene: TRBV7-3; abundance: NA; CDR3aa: ASSRDMNTEAF
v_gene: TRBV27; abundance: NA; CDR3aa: ASSLFPRQGDYGYT
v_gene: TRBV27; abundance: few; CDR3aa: ASSLAQNTEAF
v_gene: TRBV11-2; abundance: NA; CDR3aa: ASSPDDRVDTEAF